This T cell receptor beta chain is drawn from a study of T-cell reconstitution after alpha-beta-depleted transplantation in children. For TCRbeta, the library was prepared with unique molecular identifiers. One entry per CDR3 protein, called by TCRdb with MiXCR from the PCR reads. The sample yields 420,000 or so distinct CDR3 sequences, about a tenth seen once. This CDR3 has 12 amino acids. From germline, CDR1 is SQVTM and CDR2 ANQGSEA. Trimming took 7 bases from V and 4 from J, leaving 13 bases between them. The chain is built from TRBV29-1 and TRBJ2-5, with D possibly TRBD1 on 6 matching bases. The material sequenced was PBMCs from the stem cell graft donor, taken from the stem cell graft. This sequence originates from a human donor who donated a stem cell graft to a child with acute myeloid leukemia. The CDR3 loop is CSAAGVTETQYF. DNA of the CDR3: TGCAGCGCCGCAGGGGTAACAGAGACCCAGTACTTC.